The 17 T cell receptor beta chains below were found in one sample sequenced in a study of T cells in Graves' hyperthyroidism and ophthalmopathy. TCR beta CDR3 sequences were amplified from RNA transcripts. HTBI primers were employed in a first-round RT-PCR of the TCR CDR3. TCRdb independently ran MiXCR on the multiplex PCR reads; one entry per CDR3 protein. Seen here are some 250,000 distinct CDR3 sequences, approximately 14% observed once, and the top ten hold less than 15%. The sample taken for sequencing was blood. These receptors were obtained from a woman between 40 and 50 years old with Graves' hyperthyroidism that later progressed to Graves' ophthalmopathy.

This clonotype was found many times. This sequence joins TRBV28 and TRBJ1-5; D gene unclear. Germline assignment: CDR1 MDHEN and CDR2 SYDVKM. There are 10 residues in the CDR3. V dropped 8 bases and J dropped 7 bases, with 6 bases sitting between them. The CDR3 reads CASGGQPQHF. DNA for the CDR3: TGTGCCAGCGGCGGACAGCCCCAGCATTTT.

This clonotype has a count of ten or more. V is TRBV6-1 and J is TRBJ1-1; TRBD1 matches 9 bases. V was clipped by 5 bases and J by 2 bases; unmatched bases: 12. The CDR3 loop spans 17 amino acids. Germline CDR1 is MNHNS and CDR2 is SASEGT. The CDR3 DNA is TGTGCCAGCAGTTCCAAATGGACAGGGGTATACAACACTGAAGCTTTCTTT. This sequence encodes CASSSKWTGVYNTEAFF.

In nucleotides, the CDR3 is TGTGCCAGCAGTTACTTCTCGGACAGGGTTTCCCTCGGTGAGCAGTTCTTC. As protein: CASSYFSDRVSLGEQFF. The V call is TRBV6-6, the J call TRBJ2-1, with 8 bases fitting TRBD1. Per germline, CDR1 MNHNY and CDR2 SVGAGI (reference sequence). This CDR3 contains 17 residues. Losses at the gene ends were 1 base for V and 9 bases for J; bases not matched to a gene: 14.

J is TRBJ2-1 and V is TRBV11-2, with a possible D match to TRBD1 (6 bases). Germline CDR1 SGHAT, CDR2 FQNNGV. The CDR3 runs to 18 residues. Trimming left V 5 bases short and J 4 bases short, with 24 bases between. The CDR3 coding sequence is TGTGCCAGCAGCCCGCTTTTACCAGGGGCCGGACGGTACAATGAGCAGTTCTTC. It codes for CASSPLLPGAGRYNEQFF.

This clonotype was recorded a few times. The chain uses TRBV5-5 and TRBJ2-7; D unresolved. This CDR3 contains 16 residues. Germline V CDR1 and CDR2: SGHKS, YYEKEE (reference sequence). V was trimmed by 0 bases and J by 0 bases, leaving 13 bases between them. The CDR3 protein is CASSLDAVPNSYEQYF. The CDR3 region has the DNA TGTGCCAGCAGCTTGGATGCGGTCCCAAACTCCTACGAGCAGTACTTC.

This clonotype appeared many times. The chain couples TRBV20-1 to TRBJ1-2, with D unclear. The germline V and J ends were trimmed by 6 bases and 4 bases, with 12 bases remaining between them. Germline V lookup: CDR1 DFQATT, CDR2 SNEGSKA (reference sequence). CDR3 length: 12 residues. The CDR3 spells CSAYDSFYGYTF. The CDR3 bases are TGCAGTGCATACGACTCCTTCTATGGCTACACCTTC.

This sequence joins TRBV5-1 and TRBJ1-3; D is undetermined. Trimming removed 1 base from V and 0 bases from J, with 5 bases in between. CDR3 size: 14 residues. CDR1 and CDR2 (germline): SGHRS, YFSETQ. The CDR3 DNA reads TGCGCCAGCAGCTTGTCAGACTCTGGAAACACCATATATTTT. Translating gives CASSLSDSGNTIYF.

This sequence joins TRBV4-2 and TRBJ2-5; 8 bases align to TRBD2. The J call may be incorrect, as the DNA end agrees better with TRBJ2-1. This CDR3 region has 14 residues. Looked up from germline, CDR1 is LGHNA and CDR2 is YNFKEQ. CDR3 DNA sequence: TGTGCCAGCAGCCCGGGACTAGAACAAGAGACCCAGTTCTTC. Translation: CASSPGLEQETQFF.

At least ten counts were recorded for this clonotype. The chain couples TRBV18 to TRBJ2-3; D unresolved. Trimming removed 3 bases from V and 5 bases from J, with 6 bases in between. This CDR3 spans 12 amino acids. The V gene's germline CDR1 is KGHSH and CDR2 LQKENI. CDR3 nucleotides: TGTGCCAGCTCACCGCCAGGAGATACGCAGTATTTT. It translates to CASSPPGDTQYF.

This clonotype was counted ten times or more. The V and J genes are TRBV18 and TRBJ1-5; D perhaps matches TRBD1 (6 bases). The V gene's germline CDR1 is KGHSH and CDR2 LQKENI. The CDR3 extends over 15 amino acids. Trimming stripped 3 bases from V and 2 bases from J, with 11 bases between. The CDR3 nucleotides read TGTGCCAGCTCACCGACAGGTTTGGGCAATCAGCCCCAGCATTTT. Its protein product is CASSPTGLGNQPQHF.

This clonotype was counted many times. This chain uses TRBV20-1 with TRBJ1-1; D not resolved. The V and J ends lost 1 base and 0 bases respectively, with 15 bases between them. The CDR3 loop spans 16 amino acids. Germline loops: CDR1 DFQATT, CDR2 SNEGSKA (reference sequence). The CDR3 DNA reads TGCAGTGCTAGAGGGATCGGCCGTGTCATGAACACTGAAGCTTTCTTT. It yields the protein CSARGIGRVMNTEAFF.

This clonotype has a count of ten or more. The rearrangement uses TRBV5-6 and TRBJ2-2; D gene ambiguous. This CDR3 spans 12 amino acids. Germline V lookup: CDR1 SGHDT, CDR2 YYEEEE. Trimming took off 2 bases at V and 7 bases at J, with 6 bases between the two ends. CDR3 DNA: TGTGCCAGCAGCTTCGTGATCGGGGAGCTGTTTTTT. It yields the protein CASSFVIGELFF.

In its sample, this clonotype was seen a few times. The rearrangement links TRBV6-1 to TRBJ2-1; D uncertain. This CDR3 contains 13 residues. Trimming removed 4 bases from V and 9 bases from J, with 13 bases in between. CDR1 MNHNS and CDR2 SASEGT come from the germline V gene. Here the CDR3 DNA reads TGTGCCAGCAGTGTAAACCCTCGGAGTGAGCAGTTCTTC. Translation: CASSVNPRSEQFF.

The sample holds a few counts of this clonotype. It may be a read error: a sequence one base away is much more abundant. The V and J genes are TRBV11-2 and TRBJ2-1, with D perhaps given as TRBD1 or TRBD2 (5 bases each). Germline lookup yields CDR1 SGHAT and CDR2 FQNNGV. The CDR3 consists of 16 residues. V gave up 1 base and J gave up 2 bases, with 12 bases separating them. The CDR3 nucleotides read TGTGCCAGCAGCTTAGTTGGACGGGGCCCCTACAATGAGCAGTTCTTC. As protein: CASSLVGRGPYNEQFF. The whole variable domain, filled in from reference TRBV11-2 and TRBJ2-1, reads EAGVAQSPRYKIIEKRQSVAFWCNPISGHATLYWYQQILGQGPKLLIQFQNNGVVDDSQLPKDRFSAERLKGVDSTLKIQPAKLEDSAVYLCASSLVGRGPYNEQFFGPGTRLTVL.

This clonotype has ten or more counts. The V and J genes are TRBV24-1 and TRBJ2-3; perhaps TRBD2 as D (7 bases). The ends were cut back, 7 bases at V and 5 bases at J, with 9 bases in the middle. The CDR3 runs 12 residues. Germline-derived CDR1 and CDR2 are KGHDR and SFDVKD. The CDR3 loop reads CATRGGGDTQYF. The CDR3 DNA sequence: TGTGCCACCAGGGGAGGGGGAGATACGCAGTATTTT.

This clonotype has just a few counts. The chain has TRBV18 and TRBJ1-2; D unresolved. Germline CDR1 and CDR2: KGHSH and LQKENI. The V gene lost 4 bases and the J gene lost 8 bases, with 20 bases spanning the gap. CDR3 size: 15 residues. CDR3 sequence: CASSRTRVPAGGYTF. The CDR3 DNA sequence: TGTGCCAGCTCACGAACAAGGGTCCCCGCGGGGGGCTACACCTTC.

This clonotype was picked up many times. The rearrangement uses TRBV5-5 and TRBJ2-5, with TRBD2 matching 7 bases. Germline CDR1 SGHKS, CDR2 YYEKEE (reference sequence). The V segment lost 3 bases and the J segment 5 bases; nucleotides outside the gene matches: 13. The CDR3 covers 16 residues. The chain's CDR3 is CASSSLVGGRFETQYF. CDR3 nucleotide sequence: TGTGCCAGCAGCTCATTGGTGGGAGGGCGGTTTGAGACCCAGTACTTC. The variable domain in full, completed from reference TRBV5-5 and TRBJ2-5, reads DAGVTQSPTHLIKTRGQQVTLRCSPISGHKSVSWYQQVLGQGPQFIFQYYEKEERGRGNFPDRFSARQFPNYSSELNVNALLLGDSALYLCASSSLVGGRFETQYFGPGTRLLVL.